The 14 T cell receptor beta chains in this list originate from one sample, sequenced in a study of cytomegalovirus exposure and HLA in healthy donors. PCR primers comprised 60 Vbeta and 13 Jbeta primers. Here immunoSEQ multiplex PCR was the method, and the copy in TCRdb shows in-frame clones only, minus some. The table shows 150,000 to 200,000 clones, with more than 60% occurring only once. Sample: PBMCs. The origin of the receptors is a woman between 40 and 50 years old in good health and CMV-seropositive.

The rearrangement joins TRBV15 to TRBJ2-3, with D perhaps TRBD1 (6 bases). The CDR3 is 18 amino acids. Germline V gene sequence: CDR1 LNHNV, CDR2 YYDKDF (reference sequence). Trimming stripped 0 bases from V and 3 bases from J, with 19 bases between. For the CDR3, the DNA is TGTGCCACCAGCAGAGATCGAAGAGCCCGCAGGGGTACAGATACGCAGTATTTT. It yields the protein CATSRDRRARRGTDTQYF.

The V gene is TRBV6-1, the J gene TRBJ2-7; perhaps TRBD1 as D (6 bases). V lost 7 bases to trimming and J lost 3 bases, with 16 bases between them. CDR3 length: 14 amino acids. Germline values: CDR1 MNHNS, CDR2 SASEGT. As DNA, the CDR3 is TGTGCCAGCAAAAAGACAGGAGATAGCTACGAGCAGTACTTC. Protein product: CASKKTGDSYEQYF.

V is TRBV6-6 and J is TRBJ1-1; 7 positions match TRBD1. Germline V lookup: CDR1 MNHNY, CDR2 SVGAGI (reference sequence). The trim removed 2 bases at V and 5 bases at J, leaving 8 bases unmatched. CDR3 length: 15 residues. This chain's CDR3 is CASSYEVRGRTEAFF. CDR3 DNA sequence: TGTGCCAGCAGTTACGAGGTTAGGGGGCGAACTGAAGCTTTCTTT.

CDR3: CASSPRSRAGANNEQFF. The DNA for the CDR3 is TGTGCCAGCAGCCCTCGATCCCGAGCGGGGGCCAACAATGAGCAGTTCTTC. J is TRBJ2-1 and V is TRBV11-3, with 8 bases that match TRBD2. Germline lookup yields CDR1 SGHNT and CDR2 YENEEA. Trimming removed 5 bases from V and 5 bases from J; junction bases left unmatched: 14. This CDR3 is 17 amino acids long.

The V call is TRBV28, the J call TRBJ1-3; no clear D. CDR1 is MDHEN and CDR2 is SYDVKM in the germline V gene. This CDR3 contains 15 residues. Trimming took off 2 bases at V and 2 bases at J, with 10 bases between the two ends. The CDR3 bases are TGTGCCAGCAGTTTAAACAGTTGGCCTGGAAACACCATATATTTT. The encoded protein is CASSLNSWPGNTIYF.

V and J are TRBV18 and TRBJ2-7; the D is unclear. This CDR3 has 13 residues. Germline assignment: CDR1 KGHSH and CDR2 LQKENI. V lost 0 bases to trimming and J lost 3 bases, with 6 bases between them. CDR3 nucleotide sequence: TGTGCCAGCTCACCACCGGCAGGCTACGAGCAGTACTTC. Its translation: CASSPPAGYEQYF.

This chain connects TRBV28 to TRBJ1-2; 9 bases match TRBD1. Germline CDR1 is MDHEN and CDR2 is SYDVKM. The CDR3 is 15 amino acids. V shed 5 bases, J shed 5 bases, and the junction held 9 bases outside the gene matches. This CDR3 is CASSTTGGDWYGYTF. In DNA, the CDR3 is TGTGCCAGCAGTACGACAGGGGGAGACTGGTATGGCTACACCTTC.

The chain employs TRBV18 and TRBJ1-3, with unresolved D. The CDR3 extends over 12 amino acids. The germline gives CDR1 KGHSH, CDR2 LQKENI. V shed 5 bases and J shed 4 bases, with 6 bases lying between them. The CDR3 reads CASSEGGNTIYF. The CDR3 DNA sequence: TGTGCCAGCTCAGAGGGAGGAAACACCATATATTTT.

This chain connects TRBV28 to TRBJ1-5; unclear D gene. The CDR3 extends over 16 amino acids. The V gene lost 4 bases and the J gene lost 0 bases, with 13 bases spanning the gap. The germline V gene encodes CDR1 MDHEN and CDR2 SYDVKM. The CDR3 nucleotides are TGTGCCAGCAGTTCCCTGGCAGGCTATAGCAATCAGCCCCAGCATTTT. Its protein is CASSSLAGYSNQPQHF.

This rearrangement joins TRBV19 to TRBJ1-3, with D hard to call. This CDR3 is built from 15 residues. Germline CDR1 is LNHDA and CDR2 is SQIVND (reference sequence). Trimming shortened V by 3 bases and J by 0 bases, and 9 bases separated the two germline ends. CDR3 sequence (DNA): TGTGCCAGTAGTATCGACTCGGACTCTGGAAACACCATATATTTT. Its translation is CASSIDSDSGNTIYF.

This clone appeared a few times. A junction boundary mismatches the germline segment, possibly from a read error. The chain carries TRBV29-1 and TRBJ1-2, with TRBD1 matching 7 bases. The CDR3 runs to 14 residues. CDR1 is SQVTM and CDR2 is ANQGSEA in the germline V gene. The CDR3: CSVEGGSFNYGYTF. The CDR3 DNA sequence: TGCAGCGTGGAAGGGGGCAGCTTTAACTATGGCTACACCTTC.

The chain uses TRBV5-1 and TRBJ2-5; D ambiguous. V lost 0 bases and J 2 bases, leaving 5 bases between the germline ends. The CDR3 totals 13 residues. CDR1 SGHRS and CDR2 YFSETQ come from the germline V gene. The CDR3 bases are TGCGCCAGCAGCTTGGTTGCGCAAGAGACCCAGTACTTC. As protein: CASSLVAQETQYF.

A remark on this clone: The junction differs from germline at one of its ends, possibly a read error. The chain uses TRBV4-1 and TRBJ2-7; 11 bases agree with TRBD2. The CDR3 loop spans 14 amino acids. The germline CDR1 and CDR2 sequences are MGHRA and YSYEKL. The CDR3 protein is CASGQTSGRYEQYF. The CDR3 DNA reads as TGCGCCAGCGGCCAAACTAGCGGGAGATACGAGCAGTACTTC.

The rearrangement uses TRBV5-1 and TRBJ2-7; 8 bases are shared with TRBD1. The germline gives CDR1 SGHRS, CDR2 YFSETQ. This CDR3 comprises 15 residues. V lost 4 bases and J lost 6; bases outside the gene matches: 12. CDR3 coding DNA: TGCGCCAGCAGCACGGGACAGGCCAAGACGGGCGAGCAGTACTTC. Translated: CASSTGQAKTGEQYF.